Listed below are T cell receptor beta chains from one sample, sequenced in a study of T-cell memory formation after mild COVID-19. TCRdb passed the 5' RACE reads through MiXCR, listing each CDR3 protein once. This sample carries around 140,000 distinct CDR3 sequences, about 5.7% of them seen once, and the ten largest clones take roughly 2.1%. The sequenced sample consisted of PBMCs or a T cell subset sorted from them (not recorded which). The receptors come from an adult woman who had mild COVID-19 (a few samples of this study predate the infection). Cell type and time point are not known. Each CDR3 is given with its conserved first and last residue. A D gene is named only where the DNA matches it firmly. Clone size is shown for a subset of rows, as once, few, many or a class of expanded clone.

TRBD1	TRBV5-1	many	TRBJ1-2	CASSPQGSSSYGYTF	TGCGCCAGCAGCCCACAGGGGTCATCCTCCTATGGCTACACCTTC
-	TRBV4-1	-	TRBJ2-3	CASSQDSHTQYF	TGCGCCAGCAGCCAAGATAGCCATACGCAGTATTTT
-	TRBV6-5	few	TRBJ1-2	CASKESFLYGYTF	TGTGCCAGCAAGGAGAGCTTCCTCTATGGCTACACCTTC
TRBD1	TRBV6-2/TRBV6-3	-	TRBJ2-2	CASAPGQAVNTGELFF	TGTGCCAGTGCCCCAGGACAGGCCGTTAACACCGGGGAGCTGTTTTTT
-	TRBV2	-	TRBJ2-2	CASTRQANTGELFF	TGTGCCAGCACCCGACAGGCGAACACCGGGGAGCTGTTTTTT
TRBD1	TRBV29-1	many	TRBJ2-7	CSVTDRGSTYEQYF	TGCAGCGTTACAGACAGGGGTTCAACCTACGAGCAGTACTTC
TRBD2	TRBV12-3/TRBV12-4	many	TRBJ2-7	CASTPPGASGTKQYF	TGTGCCAGCACCCCACCGGGGGCTAGCGGGACTAAGCAGTACTTC
TRBD2	TRBV5-6	many	TRBJ2-1	CASSPLAGGANEQFF	TGTGCCAGCAGCCCACTAGCGGGAGGAGCGAATGAGCAGTTCTTC
TRBD1	TRBV12-3/TRBV12-4	-	TRBJ2-7	CASSFLLAGGIYEQYF	TGTGCCAGCAGTTTCCTCCTGGCAGGGGGAATATACGAGCAGTACTTC
TRBD2	TRBV20-1	many	TRBJ2-1	CSARGYLKDGGAFVHNEQFF	TGCAGTGCTAGAGGCTATCTCAAGGACGGGGGGGCGTTTGTACACAATGAGCAGTTCTTC
TRBD2	TRBV10-3	few	TRBJ2-1	CAISESSGGPGGEQFF	TGTGCCATCAGTGAGTCTTCGGGAGGGCCGGGGGGTGAGCAGTTCTTC
-	TRBV20-1	-	TRBJ1-6	CSARGAGVSYNSPLHF	TGCAGTGCTAGAGGTGCCGGGGTCTCCTATAATTCACCCCTCCACTTT
-	TRBV12-3/TRBV12-4	-	TRBJ1-1	CASSLPGGTEAFF	TGTGCCAGCAGTTTGCCCGGTGGCACTGAAGCTTTCTTT
-	TRBV20-1	many	TRBJ1-6	CSATDGANSPLHF	TGCAGTGCTACGGACGGGGCTAATTCACCCCTCCACTTT
-	TRBV7-3	few	TRBJ2-7	CASSPTPGGAYEQYF	TGTGCCAGCAGCCCCACTCCCGGGGGAGCCTACGAGCAGTACTTC
-	TRBV20-1	few	TRBJ2-7	CSATRDYEQYF	TGCAGTGCTACTCGGGACTACGAGCAGTACTTC
-	TRBV6-2/TRBV6-3	many	TRBJ2-7	CASSPTGPLYEQYF	TGTGCCAGCAGTCCGACAGGTCCCCTCTACGAGCAGTACTTC
-	TRBV7-8	many	TRBJ2-7	CASSPSGDEQYF	TGTGCCAGCAGCCCCAGTGGGGATGAGCAGTACTTC
-	TRBV27	-	TRBJ1-1	CASSPGVSPNTEAFF	TGTGCCAGCAGCCCTGGGGTTTCACCGAACACTGAAGCTTTCTTT
-	TRBV6-5	-	TRBJ2-1	CASSPLRGSSYNEQFF	TGTGCCAGCAGTCCTCTCCGGGGGAGCTCCTACAATGAGCAGTTCTTC
-	TRBV7-9	many	TRBJ2-3	CASSARLGTSTDTQYF	TGTGCCAGCAGCGCGCGCCTAGGAACTAGCACAGATACGCAGTATTTT
-	TRBV6-5	few	TRBJ2-3	CASSWRLANTDTQYF	TGTGCCAGCAGTTGGAGGCTAGCCAACACAGATACGCAGTATTTT
TRBD2	TRBV7-3	-	TRBJ2-1	CASSALTSGPYNEQFF	TGTGCCAGCAGCGCCCTAACTAGCGGCCCTTACAATGAGCAGTTCTTC
TRBD1	TRBV12-3/TRBV12-4	few	TRBJ2-3	CASSSYRGTDTQYF	TGTGCCAGCAGTTCCTACAGGGGAACAGATACGCAGTATTTT
TRBD2	TRBV20-1	few	TRBJ2-3	CSARGSWRGVSTDTQYF	TGCAGTGCTAGAGGGTCGTGGCGGGGGGTATCCACAGATACGCAGTATTTT
-	TRBV6-5	many	TRBJ2-7	CASSYRQGVSEQYF	TGTGCCAGCAGTTATCGGCAGGGAGTTTCCGAGCAGTACTTC
-	TRBV7-9	many	TRBJ2-4	CASSNLAKNIQYF	TGTGCCAGCTCAAACCTGGCCAAAAACATTCAGTACTTC
TRBD1	TRBV5-1	many	TRBJ2-2	CASSDGTGYGGELFF	TGCGCCAGCAGCGACGGGACAGGGTACGGCGGGGAGCTGTTTTTT
-	TRBV3-1	-	TRBJ2-7	CASSPGDLLTRGNPYEQYF	TGTGCCAGCAGCCCAGGCGACCTTCTTACGAGAGGAAACCCCTACGAGCAGTACTTC
-	TRBV7-3	-	TRBJ2-3	CASSLFGNTDTQYF	TGTGCCAGCAGCTTGTTTGGCAACACAGATACGCAGTATTTT
TRBD2	TRBV24-1	many	TRBJ2-2	CATSDLPVSTSGRVAGELFF	TGTGCCACCAGTGATTTGCCCGTTTCAACTAGCGGGAGGGTCGCCGGGGAGCTGTTTTTT
-	TRBV5-1	many	TRBJ2-2	CASSLGWTRETGELFF	TGCGCCAGCAGCTTGGGCTGGACACGGGAAACCGGGGAGCTGTTTTTT
TRBD2	TRBV9	many	TRBJ2-3	CASSPGLAGGIGTDTQYF	TGTGCCAGCAGCCCGGGACTAGCGGGGGGTATTGGCACAGATACGCAGTATTTT
-	TRBV3-1	medium-sized	TRBJ2-7	CASSLSYEQYF	TGTGCCAGCAGCCTCTCCTACGAGCAGTACTTC
-	TRBV5-6	few	TRBJ2-7	CASSYGHLHEQYF	TGTGCCAGCAGTTACGGGCACCTTCACGAGCAGTACTTC
-	TRBV9	few	TRBJ2-3	CASSVDWGSADTQYF	TGTGCCAGCAGCGTAGACTGGGGGTCCGCAGATACGCAGTATTTT
TRBD1	TRBV18	few	TRBJ1-6	CASSPGTENSPLHF	TGTGCCAGCTCACCCGGGACAGAGAATTCACCCCTCCACTTT
-	TRBV7-9	-	TRBJ1-6	CASSSGRVGNSPLHF	TGTGCCAGCAGCTCTGGCAGGGTGGGTAATTCACCCCTCCACTTT
TRBD2	TRBV6-6	once	TRBJ2-2	CASSSRGGANTGELFF	TGTGCCAGCAGTTCCCGGGGGGGCGCGAACACCGGGGAGCTGTTTTTT
-	TRBV3-1	-	TRBJ1-2	CASSQDKGSTGYTF	TGTGCCAGCAGCCAAGATAAGGGCAGTACTGGCTACACCTTC
-	TRBV14	few	TRBJ2-1	CASSQDSQTRHNEQFF	TGTGCCAGCAGCCAAGATTCACAGACTAGGCACAATGAGCAGTTCTTC
TRBD1	TRBV11-2	few	TRBJ2-7	CASSLVGGQGQFYEQYF	TGTGCCAGCAGCTTAGTAGGAGGACAGGGGCAATTCTACGAGCAGTACTTC
-	TRBV12-3/TRBV12-4	few	TRBJ1-2	CASSLSPSTFGYTF	TGTGCCAGCAGTTTATCCCCCTCGACCTTTGGCTACACCTTC
TRBD1	TRBV3-1	-	TRBJ1-2	CASSQGGRGRSGYTF	TGTGCCAGCAGCCAAGGTGGCAGGGGGCGGAGTGGCTACACCTTC
-	TRBV20-1	few	TRBJ1-5	CSARRQGNQPQHF	TGCAGTGCTAGGCGCCAGGGGAATCAGCCCCAGCATTTT
-	TRBV7-2	many	TRBJ2-3	CASSLGPQDTQYF	TGTGCCAGCAGCTTAGGCCCCCAAGATACGCAGTATTTT
TRBD2	TRBV5-1	many	TRBJ2-1	CASSLEASGGINEQFF	TGCGCCAGCAGCTTGGAGGCTAGCGGGGGGATCAATGAGCAGTTCTTC
-	TRBV11-2	-	TRBJ1-1	CASSRTTEAFF	TGTGCCAGCAGCCGGACCACTGAAGCTTTCTTT
-	TRBV4-3	few	TRBJ1-6	CASSQDPSSYNSPLHF	TGCGCCAGCAGCCAAGATCCGAGCTCCTATAATTCACCCCTCCACTTT
TRBD1	TRBV12-3/TRBV12-4	many	TRBJ1-3	CASSRDRRGNTIYF	TGTGCCAGCAGCCGGGACAGGCGCGGAAACACCATATATTTT
-	TRBV5-1	many	TRBJ1-2	CASSSENSPYTF	TGCGCCAGCAGCTCCGAGAACAGTCCCTACACCTTC
TRBD2	TRBV11-2	few	TRBJ2-5	CASSRPGGETQYF	TGTGCCAGCAGCAGACCGGGGGGAGAGACCCAGTACTTC
TRBD1	TRBV5-1	-	TRBJ2-7	CASSLGQGRSYEQYF	TGCGCCAGCAGCCTAGGACAGGGGCGCTCCTACGAGCAGTACTTC
TRBD2	TRBV2	few	TRBJ2-3	CASSGLAIDTQYF	TGTGCCAGCAGCGGACTAGCAATAGATACGCAGTATTTT
TRBD1	TRBV5-1	many	TRBJ2-1	CASSSGTGGYNEQFF	TGCGCCAGCAGCTCCGGGACAGGGGGTTACAATGAGCAGTTCTTC
TRBD2	TRBV7-3	few	TRBJ2-1	CASGPSGGEGEQFF	TGTGCCAGCGGCCCTAGCGGGGGGGAAGGTGAGCAGTTCTTC
-	TRBV5-1	many	TRBJ2-3	CASRPEEAGTDTQYF	TGCGCCAGCAGACCAGAGGAAGCTGGCACAGATACGCAGTATTTT
-	TRBV2	few	TRBJ1-1	CASSESNWGAAFF	TGTGCCAGCAGTGAATCTAATTGGGGGGCAGCTTTCTTT
TRBD1	TRBV5-1	many	TRBJ1-2	CASSTRGQGPYGYTF	TGCGCCAGCAGCACACGGGGACAGGGCCCGTATGGCTACACCTTC